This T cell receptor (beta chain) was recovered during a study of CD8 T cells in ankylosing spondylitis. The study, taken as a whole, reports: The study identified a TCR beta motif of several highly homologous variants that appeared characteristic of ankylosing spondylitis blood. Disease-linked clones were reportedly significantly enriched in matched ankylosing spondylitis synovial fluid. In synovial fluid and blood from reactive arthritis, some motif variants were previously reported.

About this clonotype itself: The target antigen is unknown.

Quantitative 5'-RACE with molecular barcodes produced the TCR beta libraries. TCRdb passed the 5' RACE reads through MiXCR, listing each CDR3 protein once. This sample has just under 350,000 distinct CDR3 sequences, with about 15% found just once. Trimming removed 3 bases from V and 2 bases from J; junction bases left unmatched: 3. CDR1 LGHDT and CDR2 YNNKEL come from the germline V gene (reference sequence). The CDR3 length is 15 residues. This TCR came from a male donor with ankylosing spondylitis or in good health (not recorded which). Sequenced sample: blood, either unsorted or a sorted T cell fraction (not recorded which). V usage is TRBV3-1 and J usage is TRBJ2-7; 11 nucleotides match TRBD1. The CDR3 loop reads CASSQGTGGTYEQYF. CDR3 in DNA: TGTGCCAGCAGCCAGGGGACAGGGGGAACCTACGAGCAGTACTTC.